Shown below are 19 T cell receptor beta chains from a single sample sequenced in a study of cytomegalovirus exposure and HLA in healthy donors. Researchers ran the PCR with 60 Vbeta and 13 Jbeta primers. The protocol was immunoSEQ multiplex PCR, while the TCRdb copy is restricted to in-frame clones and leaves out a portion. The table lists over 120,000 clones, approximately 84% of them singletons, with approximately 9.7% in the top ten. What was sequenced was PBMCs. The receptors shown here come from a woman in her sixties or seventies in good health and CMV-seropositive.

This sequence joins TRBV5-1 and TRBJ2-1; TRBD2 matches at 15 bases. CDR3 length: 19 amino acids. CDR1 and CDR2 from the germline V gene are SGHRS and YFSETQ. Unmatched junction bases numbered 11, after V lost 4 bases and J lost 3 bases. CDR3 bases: TGCGCCAGCAGCCCCGGGACTAGCGGGAGGACGAGCATCTACAATGAGCAGTTCTTC. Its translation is CASSPGTSGRTSIYNEQFF.

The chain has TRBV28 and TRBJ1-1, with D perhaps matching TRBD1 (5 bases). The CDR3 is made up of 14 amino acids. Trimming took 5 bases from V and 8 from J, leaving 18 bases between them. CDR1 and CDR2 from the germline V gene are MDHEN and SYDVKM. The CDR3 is CASSLPTRTREAFF. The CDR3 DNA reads TGTGCCAGCAGTCTCCCGACCCGGACACGAGAAGCTTTCTTT.

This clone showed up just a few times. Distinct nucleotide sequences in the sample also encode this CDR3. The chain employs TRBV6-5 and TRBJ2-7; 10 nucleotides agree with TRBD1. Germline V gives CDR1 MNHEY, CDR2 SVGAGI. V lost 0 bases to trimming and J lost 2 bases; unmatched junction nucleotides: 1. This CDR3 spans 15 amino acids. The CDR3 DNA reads TGTGCCAGCAGTTACTCGACAGGGGGCGCCTACGAGCAGTACTTC. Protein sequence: CASSYSTGGAYEQYF.

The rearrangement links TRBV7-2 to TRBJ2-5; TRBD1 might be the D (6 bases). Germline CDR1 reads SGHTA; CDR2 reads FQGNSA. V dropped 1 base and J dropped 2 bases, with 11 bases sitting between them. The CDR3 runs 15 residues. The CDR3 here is CASSLGWTDQETQYF. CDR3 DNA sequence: TGTGCCAGCAGCTTAGGGTGGACAGATCAAGAGACCCAGTACTTC.

The DNA of the CDR3 is TGTGCCAGCAGCTTAGACAGGGGCTACGAGCAGTACTTC. Its protein is CASSLDRGYEQYF. The V gene is TRBV7-2, the J gene TRBJ2-7, with 7 positions matching TRBD1. V trimming: 1 base; J trimming: 3 bases; junction bases outside the gene matches: 0. The length of the CDR3 is 13 residues. Germline loops: CDR1 SGHTA, CDR2 FQGNSA.

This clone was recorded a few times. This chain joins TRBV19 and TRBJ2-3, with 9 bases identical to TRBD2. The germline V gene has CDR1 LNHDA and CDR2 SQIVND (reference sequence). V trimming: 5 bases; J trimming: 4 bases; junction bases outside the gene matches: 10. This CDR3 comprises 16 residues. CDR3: CASSSGLATYADTQYF. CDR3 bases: TGTGCCAGTAGTTCCGGACTAGCGACTTACGCAGATACGCAGTATTTT.

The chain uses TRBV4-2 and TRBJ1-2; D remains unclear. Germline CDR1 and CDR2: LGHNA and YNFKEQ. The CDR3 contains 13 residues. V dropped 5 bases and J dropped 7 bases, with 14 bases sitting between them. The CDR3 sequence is CASSTREGFGYTF. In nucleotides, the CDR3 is TGTGCCAGCAGCACCCGCGAGGGATTTGGCTACACCTTC.

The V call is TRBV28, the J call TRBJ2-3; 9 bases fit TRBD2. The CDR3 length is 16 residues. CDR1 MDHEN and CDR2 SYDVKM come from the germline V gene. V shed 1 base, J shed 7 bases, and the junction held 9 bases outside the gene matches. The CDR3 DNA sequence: TGTGCCAGCAGTTTATTTCCTAGCGGGATTCGAAATACGCAGTATTTT. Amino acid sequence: CASSLFPSGIRNTQYF.

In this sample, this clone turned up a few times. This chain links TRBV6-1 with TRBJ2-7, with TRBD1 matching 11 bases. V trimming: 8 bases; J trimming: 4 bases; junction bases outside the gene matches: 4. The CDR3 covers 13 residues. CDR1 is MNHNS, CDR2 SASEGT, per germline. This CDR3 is CASGTGGVYEQYF. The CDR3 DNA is TGTGCCAGCGGGACAGGGGGTGTATACGAGCAGTACTTC.

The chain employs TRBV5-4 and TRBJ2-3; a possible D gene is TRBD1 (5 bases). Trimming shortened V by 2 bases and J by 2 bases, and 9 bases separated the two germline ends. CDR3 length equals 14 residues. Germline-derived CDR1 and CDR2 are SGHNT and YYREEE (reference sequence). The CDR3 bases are TGTGCCAGCAGCTTCTGGGGCCCCACAGATACGCAGTATTTT. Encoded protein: CASSFWGPTDTQYF.

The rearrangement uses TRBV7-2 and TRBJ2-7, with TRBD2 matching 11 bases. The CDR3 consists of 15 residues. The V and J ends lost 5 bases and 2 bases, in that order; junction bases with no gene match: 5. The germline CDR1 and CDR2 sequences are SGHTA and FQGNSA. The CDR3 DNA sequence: TGTGCCAGCAGCGTAACTAGCGGGGGCCCCTACGAGCAGTACTTC. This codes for CASSVTSGGPYEQYF.

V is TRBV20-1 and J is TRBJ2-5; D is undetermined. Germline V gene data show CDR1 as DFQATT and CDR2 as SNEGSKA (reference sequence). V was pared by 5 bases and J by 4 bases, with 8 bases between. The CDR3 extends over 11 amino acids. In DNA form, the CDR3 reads TGCAGTGCTGAGGAGATAGAGACCCAGTACTTC. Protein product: CSAEEIETQYF.

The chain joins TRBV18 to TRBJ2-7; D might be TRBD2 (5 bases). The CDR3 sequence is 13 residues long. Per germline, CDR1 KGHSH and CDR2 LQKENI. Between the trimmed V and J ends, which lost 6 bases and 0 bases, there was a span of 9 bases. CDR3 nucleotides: TGTGCCAGCTCCCCAGACTACTCCTACGAGCAGTACTTC. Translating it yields CASSPDYSYEQYF.

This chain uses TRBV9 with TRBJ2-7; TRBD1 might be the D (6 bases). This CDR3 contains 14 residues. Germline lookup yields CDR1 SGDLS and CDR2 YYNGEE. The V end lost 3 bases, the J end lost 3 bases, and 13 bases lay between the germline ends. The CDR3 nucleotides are TGTGCCAGCAGCGCGGGACAAAGGGGCTACGAGCAGTACTTC. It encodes CASSAGQRGYEQYF.

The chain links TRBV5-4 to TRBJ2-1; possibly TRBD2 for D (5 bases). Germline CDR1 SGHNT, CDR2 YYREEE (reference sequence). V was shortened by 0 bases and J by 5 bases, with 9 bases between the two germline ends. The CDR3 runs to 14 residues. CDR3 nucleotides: TGTGCCAGCAGCTTGGCTCTGAGGGACAATGAGCAGTTCTTC. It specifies CASSLALRDNEQFF.

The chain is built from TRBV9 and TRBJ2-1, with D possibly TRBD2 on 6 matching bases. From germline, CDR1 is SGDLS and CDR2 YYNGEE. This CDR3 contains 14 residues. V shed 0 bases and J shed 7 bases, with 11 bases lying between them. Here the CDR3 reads CASSVVGGWNEQFF. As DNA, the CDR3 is TGTGCCAGCAGCGTAGTCGGGGGATGGAATGAGCAGTTCTTC.

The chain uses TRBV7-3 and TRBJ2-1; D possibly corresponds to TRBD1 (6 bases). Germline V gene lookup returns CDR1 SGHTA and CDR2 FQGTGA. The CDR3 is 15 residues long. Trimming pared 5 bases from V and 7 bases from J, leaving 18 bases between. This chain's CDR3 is CASSEGQSAQNEQFF. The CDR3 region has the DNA TGTGCCAGCAGCGAGGGACAAAGCGCGCAAAATGAGCAGTTCTTC.

The CDR3 coding sequence is TGTGCCAGCAGCCACGAGGTCTCTAACTATGGCTACACCTTC. It specifies CASSHEVSNYGYTF. The chain employs TRBV2 and TRBJ1-2; D call uncertain. CDR1 is SNHLY, CDR2 FYNNEI, per germline. Trimming pared 6 bases from V and 0 bases from J, leaving 11 bases between. The CDR3 totals 14 residues. Together with reference TRBV2 and TRBJ1-2, the CDR3 gives the full variable domain: EPEVTQTPSHQVTQMGQEVILRCVPISNHLYFYWYRQILGQKVEFLVSFYNNEISEKSEIFDDQFSVERPDGSNFTLKIRSTKLEDSAMYFCASSHEVSNYGYTFGSGTRLTVV.

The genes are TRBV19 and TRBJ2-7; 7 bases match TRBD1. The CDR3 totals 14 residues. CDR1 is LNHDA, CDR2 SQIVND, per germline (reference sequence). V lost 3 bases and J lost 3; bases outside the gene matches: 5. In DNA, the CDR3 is TGTGCCAGTAGTATTGGGACAGCAAACTACGAGCAGTACTTC. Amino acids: CASSIGTANYEQYF. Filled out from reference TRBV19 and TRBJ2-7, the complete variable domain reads DGGITQSPKYLFRKEGQNVTLSCEQNLNHDAMYWYRQDPGQGLRLIYYSQIVNDFQKGDIAEGYSVSREKKESFPLTVTSAQKNPTAFYLCASSIGTANYEQYFGPGTRLTVT.